Each of the 22 T cell receptor beta chains below was sequenced from the same sample in a study of T cell responses to AZD1222 COVID-19 vaccine. The assay was immunoSEQ multiplex PCR, and TCRdb's table has in-frame clones only and misses some. Of 200,000 or so clones detected, 85% to 95% appear once; the ten largest clones hold approximately 1%. Sequencing used peripheral blood, obtained on day 0 of MenACWY control vaccination. These receptors originate from an adult in good health.

J is TRBJ2-7 and V is TRBV6-5, with 9 positions matching TRBD1. Germline trimming cut 2 bases from V and 4 bases from J; bases unmatched to any gene: 9. The V gene's germline CDR1 is MNHEY and CDR2 SVGAGI. This CDR3 region has 16 residues. The CDR3 reads CASSYSLGDREYEQYF. In nucleotides, the CDR3 is TGTGCCAGCAGTTACAGCCTTGGGGACAGGGAATACGAGCAGTACTTC.

J is TRBJ2-1 and V is TRBV9; D is unresolved. Looked up from germline, CDR1 is SGDLS and CDR2 is YYNGEE. The germline V and J ends were trimmed by 4 bases and 3 bases, with 14 bases remaining between them. CDR3 length: 15 residues. The CDR3 sequence: CASSPRQLVYNEQFF. The CDR3 DNA is TGTGCCAGCAGCCCCCGACAACTGGTCTACAATGAGCAGTTCTTC. Complete variable domain (other parts from reference TRBV9 and TRBJ2-1): DSGVTQTPKHLITATGQRVTLRCSPRSGDLSVYWYQQSLDQGLQFLIQYYNGEERAKGNILERFSAQQFPDLHSELNLSSLELGDSALYFCASSPRQLVYNEQFFGPGTRLTVL.

This rearrangement joins TRBV4-1 to TRBJ2-5; D is uncertain. Germline V gives CDR1 MGHRA, CDR2 YSYEKL. V gave up 4 bases and J gave up 3 bases, with 15 bases separating them. CDR3 length: 15 amino acids. The CDR3 reads CASSLEKGKEETQYF. CDR3 bases: TGCGCCAGCAGCCTAGAAAAAGGGAAGGAAGAGACCCAGTACTTC.

The CDR3 region has the DNA TGCGCCAGCAGCTTGATCCCCGAGGCTAACTATGGCTACACCTTC. This gives the protein CASSLIPEANYGYTF. This chain links TRBV5-1 with TRBJ1-2; D ambiguous. The CDR3 runs 15 residues. Trimming pared 1 base from V and 0 bases from J, leaving 10 bases between. The germline CDR1 and CDR2 sequences are SGHRS and YFSETQ.

The rearrangement links TRBV3-1 (or the pseudogene TRBV3-2) to TRBJ2-3; D not resolved. Germline assignment: CDR1 LGHDT and CDR2 YNNKEL (reference sequence). The CDR3 totals 15 residues. V was shortened by 0 bases and J by 1 base, with 8 bases between the two germline ends. The CDR3, as DNA: TGTGCCAGCAGCCAAGAGCGGACCCGCACAGATACGCAGTATTTT. Its translation: CASSQERTRTDTQYF.

This chain connects TRBV4-3 to TRBJ1-2, with TRBD1 as a possible D gene (5 bases). V lost 0 bases to trimming and J lost 7 bases, with 12 bases between them. Germline V lookup: CDR1 LGHNA, CDR2 YSLEER. This CDR3 has 14 amino acids. This CDR3 is CASSQDGGLAGYTF. CDR3 coding DNA: TGCGCCAGCAGCCAAGACGGGGGGTTAGCTGGCTACACCTTC.

The V and J genes are TRBV20-1 and TRBJ1-5; no clear D gene. The CDR3 spans 13 residues. Between the trimmed V and J ends, which lost 3 bases and 4 bases, there was a span of 10 bases. Per the germline V gene, CDR1 is DFQATT and CDR2 is SNEGSKA (reference sequence). The CDR3 sequence: CSASPQRNQPQHF. The CDR3 bases are TGCAGTGCTAGTCCTCAGAGAAATCAGCCCCAGCATTTT.

The rearrangement uses TRBV14 and TRBJ2-2; D is perhaps TRBD2 (5 bases). The germline CDR1 and CDR2 sequences are SGHDN and FVKESK. The CDR3 is made up of 14 amino acids. Trimming shortened V by 0 bases and J by 4 bases, and 6 bases separated the two germline ends. In DNA, the CDR3 is TGTGCCAGCAGCCAAGAGGCGGGCACCGGGGAGCTGTTTTTT. It codes for CASSQEAGTGELFF.

This sequence joins TRBV3-1 (or the pseudogene TRBV3-2) and TRBJ2-7; D remains ambiguous. CDR3 length: 14 residues. V was clipped by 1 base and J by 0 bases, with 7 bases between them. Germline loops: CDR1 LGHDT, CDR2 YNNKEL (reference sequence). The CDR3 is CASSQAGGSYEQYF. The CDR3, as DNA: TGTGCCAGCAGCCAAGCCGGCGGCTCCTACGAGCAGTACTTC.

This clone was seen only a few times. The chain carries TRBV27 and TRBJ2-1; D call uncertain. Deletions cut 2 bases from V and 2 bases from J, with 10 bases between. The CDR3 runs to 15 residues. CDR1 and CDR2 from the germline V gene are MNHEY and SMNVEV (reference sequence). The CDR3 DNA reads TGTGCCAGCAGTTTAGGCCCAACCCCCTACAATGAGCAGTTCTTC. Protein sequence: CASSLGPTPYNEQFF.

The genes are TRBV25-1 and TRBJ2-1, with no clear D. Germline V lookup: CDR1 MGHDK, CDR2 SYGVNS. The CDR3 is 10 amino acids. Trimming cost V 11 bases and J 9 bases, with 11 bases left between them. The CDR3 DNA sequence: TGTGCCCCGATTGTGGGTGAGCAGTTCTTC. Its protein is CAPIVGEQFF.

With regard to this clone: Other DNA sequences in the same sample also yield this CDR3. The rearrangement uses TRBV20-1 and TRBJ2-7; D ambiguous. The CDR3 length is 12 residues. CDR1 DFQATT and CDR2 SNEGSKA come from the germline V gene (reference sequence). Trimming pared 3 bases from V and 0 bases from J, leaving 6 bases between. CDR3 bases: TGCAGTGCTAGTCAAGGCTCCTACGAGCAGTACTTC. Protein: CSASQGSYEQYF.

This sequence joins TRBV5-4 and TRBJ2-2; TRBD2 agrees at 7 bases. Germline values: CDR1 SGHNT, CDR2 YYREEE (reference sequence). This CDR3 is built from 15 residues. V lost 0 bases, J lost 6 bases, and 5 bases stayed unmatched. CDR3 coding DNA: TGTGCCAGCAGCTTGGCGCCCGCGGGGGCCGGGGAGCTGTTTTTT. Encoded protein: CASSLAPAGAGELFF. Together with reference TRBV5-4 and TRBJ2-2, the CDR3 gives the full variable domain: ETGVTQSPTHLIKTRGQQVTLRCSSQSGHNTVSWYQQALGQGPQFIFQYYREEENGRGNFPPRFSGLQFPNYSSELNVNALELDDSALYLCASSLAPAGAGELFFGEGSRLTVL.

The chain joins TRBV27 to TRBJ2-3; D call uncertain. The germline gives CDR1 MNHEY, CDR2 SMNVEV (reference sequence). V gave up 2 bases and J gave up 7 bases, with 4 bases separating them. This CDR3 has 11 amino acids. CDR3 DNA: TGTGCCAGCAGTTTACGGCATACGCAGTATTTT. Translation gives CASSLRHTQYF.

The chain carries TRBV4-2 and TRBJ1-6, with D possibly TRBD1 on 5 matching bases. The V and J ends lost 4 bases and 3 bases respectively, with 16 bases between them. The CDR3 extends over 17 amino acids. The germline gives CDR1 LGHNA, CDR2 YNFKEQ. DNA for the CDR3: TGTGCCAGCAGCCCCCCATCGGGGACTAACTATAATTCACCCCTCCACTTT. It translates to CASSPPSGTNYNSPLHF.

The chain carries TRBV7-9 and TRBJ1-1; D is unresolved. Germline V gene lookup returns CDR1 SEHNR and CDR2 FQNEAQ (reference sequence). With 5 bases removed from V and 7 bases from J, the gap between germline ends came to 8 bases. The CDR3 loop spans 11 amino acids. The CDR3 sequence: CASSRGGEAFF. In DNA, the CDR3 is TGTGCCAGCAGCCGTGGAGGTGAAGCTTTCTTT.

The V and J genes are TRBV19 and TRBJ2-1, with TRBD1 matching 7 bases. J gave up 7 bases and V 7 bases, and 10 bases lay outside the gene matches. Germline V CDR1 and CDR2: LNHDA, SQIVND (reference sequence). This CDR3 region has 14 residues. The DNA for the CDR3 is TGTGCCAGTACGAGAGGGACAGCGATAAATGAGCAGTTCTTC. This codes for CASTRGTAINEQFF.

V and J are TRBV27 and TRBJ1-1, with D possibly being TRBD1 (6 bases). Trimming took off 6 bases at V and 3 bases at J, with 17 bases between the two ends. The germline V gene has CDR1 MNHEY and CDR2 SMNVEV (reference sequence). CDR3 size: 15 residues. This CDR3 reads CASSHPGAADTEAFF. In DNA, the CDR3 is TGTGCCAGCAGCCACCCGGGGGCGGCGGACACTGAAGCTTTCTTT.

This chain connects TRBV2 to TRBJ1-1; possible D gene TRBD1, 5 bases. CDR3 length: 11 amino acids. Trimming left V 7 bases short and J 6 bases short, with 9 bases between. The germline CDR1 and CDR2 sequences are SNHLY and FYNNEI. CDR3 loop: CASTQGSEAFF. CDR3 DNA sequence: TGTGCCAGCACCCAGGGTTCTGAAGCTTTCTTT.

The chain carries TRBV4-2 and TRBJ1-3; the D is unclear. Germline V gene data show CDR1 as LGHNA and CDR2 as YNFKEQ. Between the trimmed V and J ends, which lost 1 base and 0 bases, there was a span of 10 bases. The CDR3 runs 16 residues. The chain's CDR3 is CASSQVYSSSGNTIYF. The CDR3 bases are TGTGCCAGCAGCCAAGTCTACAGCTCCTCTGGAAACACCATATATTTT.

This chain links TRBV10-3 with TRBJ1-6; 8 bases fit TRBD1. V shed 4 bases and J 9 bases; nucleotides not matched to a gene: 8. The CDR3 is made up of 15 amino acids. Germline lookup yields CDR1 ENHRY and CDR2 SYGVKD. The CDR3 nucleotides are TGTGCCATCAGTGGAGGGACAGGTTCCGGTTCACCCCTCCACTTT. Amino acid sequence: CAISGGTGSGSPLHF.

The chain is built from TRBV27 and TRBJ1-1, with D possibly matching TRBD1 (6 bases). Trimming pared 5 bases from V and 1 base from J, leaving 11 bases between. Germline V CDR1 and CDR2: MNHEY, SMNVEV (reference sequence). This CDR3 is built from 14 residues. This CDR3 is CASSLKQGNTEAFF. The CDR3 DNA sequence: TGTGCCAGCAGTCTCAAACAGGGGAACACTGAAGCTTTCTTT.